The 7 T cell receptor beta chains below were found in one sample sequenced in a study of radiation and T cells in renal cell carcinoma. Time point indicated: blood 4 weeks post-SBRT, at nephrectomy. The treatment was: 15 Gy SBRT to primary tumor, nephrectomy 4 weeks later. TCRdb's copy holds only in-frame clones and misses some; the assay was immunoSEQ multiplex PCR. The table has fewer than 200,000 clones, around 89% seen once. The starting material was blood, obtained from a patient whose treatment included radiotherapy and nephrectomy. The source of these receptors is a woman aged 45 to 65 with renal cell carcinoma.

This chain uses TRBV5-6 with TRBJ2-1, with TRBD1 as a possible D gene (5 bases). The germline gives CDR1 SGHDT, CDR2 YYEEEE. V was cut by 1 base and J by 2 bases, with 22 bases left in between. The CDR3 totals 19 residues. CDR3 sequence reads: CASSLLAGQGRLTYNEQFF. The CDR3 DNA is TGTGCCAGCAGCTTGTTAGCCGGTCAGGGAAGGTTAACCTACAATGAGCAGTTCTTC.

J is TRBJ2-5 and V is TRBV5-8, with 9 bases matching TRBD1. Germline trimming cut 0 bases from V and 2 bases from J; bases unmatched to any gene: 2. The germline gives CDR1 SGHTS, CDR2 YDEGEE. This CDR3 is built from 15 residues. This chain's CDR3 is CASSLEGQGQETQYF. CDR3 nucleotides: TGTGCCAGCAGCTTGGAAGGACAGGGGCAAGAGACCCAGTACTTC.

In its sample, this clone was seen once. The chain has TRBV4-2 and TRBJ2-6; D gene ambiguous. Germline V CDR1 and CDR2: LGHNA, YNFKEQ. Deletions cut 0 bases from V and 0 bases from J, with 3 bases between. This CDR3 is 15 amino acids long. This CDR3 reads CASSQETSGANVLTF. The CDR3 bases are TGTGCCAGCAGCCAAGAGACCTCTGGGGCCAACGTCCTGACTTTC.

The chain uses TRBV4-2 and TRBJ1-2; D gene unclear. The CDR3 consists of 16 residues. Trimming cost V 0 bases and J 4 bases, with 15 bases left between them. Looked up from germline, CDR1 is LGHNA and CDR2 is YNFKEQ. CDR3 loop: CASSQDGMDGRYGYTF. Here the CDR3 DNA reads TGTGCCAGCAGCCAAGACGGGATGGACGGGCGCTATGGCTACACCTTC.

This chain connects TRBV2 to TRBJ2-1; tentatively, D is TRBD2 (5 bases). V lost 0 bases and J lost 3, with 9 bases in between. The germline V gene encodes CDR1 SNHLY and CDR2 FYNNEI. The CDR3 contains 15 residues. The CDR3 spells CASSEAPSNYNEQFF. In DNA form, the CDR3 reads TGTGCCAGCAGTGAAGCCCCTAGCAACTACAATGAGCAGTTCTTC.

This chain links TRBV10-3 with TRBJ1-1; tentatively, D is TRBD1 (6 bases). The germline V and J ends were trimmed by 6 bases and 1 base, with 9 bases remaining between them. CDR1 ENHRY and CDR2 SYGVKD come from the germline V gene. The CDR3 loop spans 13 amino acids. As DNA, the CDR3 is TGTGCCATCAGAGGGGGGGGGAACACTGAAGCTTTCTTT. Translated, it gives CAIRGGGNTEAFF.

The chain uses TRBV11-3 and TRBJ1-6; D remains ambiguous. Germline CDR1 reads SGHNT; CDR2 reads YENEEA. The V end lost 0 bases, the J end lost 9 bases, and 6 bases lay between the germline ends. This CDR3 is built from 13 residues. CDR3 DNA sequence: TGTGCCAGCAGCTTAGATCCTAGTTCACCCCTCCACTTT. Residues: CASSLDPSSPLHF.